This T cell receptor (beta chain) was sequenced during a study of shared clonotypes between healthy human individuals. Points from the study as a whole: When compared with the clonotypes that were shared by all four sorted-subset donors, the non-shared clonotypes turned out to have lower generation probabilities.

Trimming pared 6 bases from V and 4 bases from J, leaving 14 bases between. The germline V gene encodes CDR1 MNHEY and CDR2 SVGAGI. CDR3 length: 14 residues. Assay: immunoSEQ multiplex PCR; the TCRdb copy retains only in-frame clones and omits some. The sample shows 1,100,000 or so clones, around 78% of them seen only once. Turning to this clone: Antigen unknown.

The rearrangement links TRBV6-5 to TRBJ2-3; TRBD2 might be the D (6 bases). Sequencing used memory CD4+ T cells from PBMCs. Subset meaning: CD45RA-negative fraction. The sequence was obtained from a young man in good health. Some clones in this sample may be carry-over from other donors' samples. This CDR3 reads CASSGDSRPDTQYF. The CDR3 DNA follows: TGTGCCAGCAGCGGGGACTCCCGCCCAGATACGCAGTATTTT.